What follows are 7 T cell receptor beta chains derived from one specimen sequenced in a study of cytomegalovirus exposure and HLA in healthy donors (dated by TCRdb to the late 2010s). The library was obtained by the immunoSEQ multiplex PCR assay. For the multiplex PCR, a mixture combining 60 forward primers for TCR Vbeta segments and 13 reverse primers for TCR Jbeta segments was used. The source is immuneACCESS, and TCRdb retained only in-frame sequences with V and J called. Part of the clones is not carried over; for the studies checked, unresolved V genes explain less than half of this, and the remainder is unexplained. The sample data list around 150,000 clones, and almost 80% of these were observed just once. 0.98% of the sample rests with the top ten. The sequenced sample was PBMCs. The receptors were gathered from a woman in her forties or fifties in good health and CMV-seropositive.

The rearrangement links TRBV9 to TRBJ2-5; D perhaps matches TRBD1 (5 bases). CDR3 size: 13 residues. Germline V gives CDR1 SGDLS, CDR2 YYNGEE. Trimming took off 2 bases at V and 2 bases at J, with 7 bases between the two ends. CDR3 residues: CASSVSGQETQYF. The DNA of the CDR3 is TGTGCCAGCAGCGTCTCAGGGCAAGAGACCCAGTACTTC.

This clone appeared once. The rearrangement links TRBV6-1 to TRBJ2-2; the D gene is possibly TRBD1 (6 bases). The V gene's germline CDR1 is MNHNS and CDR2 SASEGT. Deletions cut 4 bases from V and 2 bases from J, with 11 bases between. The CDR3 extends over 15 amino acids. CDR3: CASSVTGSNTGELFF. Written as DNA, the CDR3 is TGTGCCAGCAGTGTCACAGGGAGCAACACCGGGGAGCTGTTTTTT.

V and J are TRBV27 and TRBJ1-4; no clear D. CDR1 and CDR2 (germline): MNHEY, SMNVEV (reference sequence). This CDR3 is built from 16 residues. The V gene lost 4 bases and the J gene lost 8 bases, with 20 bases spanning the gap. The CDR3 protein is CASSSGNFWAKEKLFF. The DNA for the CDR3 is TGTGCCAGCAGTTCCGGGAATTTTTGGGCGAAGGAAAAACTGTTTTTT.

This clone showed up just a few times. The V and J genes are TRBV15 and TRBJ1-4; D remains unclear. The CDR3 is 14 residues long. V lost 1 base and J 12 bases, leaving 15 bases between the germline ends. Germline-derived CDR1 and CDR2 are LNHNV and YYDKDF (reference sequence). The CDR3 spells CATSRVGGWEELFF. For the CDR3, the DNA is TGTGCCACCAGCAGAGTTGGCGGGTGGGAGGAACTGTTTTTT.

In DNA, the CDR3 is TGTGCCAGCAGTTACAGCGGGACACTTACGGATGAGCAGTTCTTC. This encodes CASSYSGTLTDEQFF. This chain joins TRBV6-6 and TRBJ2-1, with D possibly TRBD2 on 7 matching bases. Trimming removed 2 bases from V and 8 bases from J, with 16 bases in between. Germline loops: CDR1 MNHNY, CDR2 SVGAGI (reference sequence). The CDR3 is made up of 15 amino acids.

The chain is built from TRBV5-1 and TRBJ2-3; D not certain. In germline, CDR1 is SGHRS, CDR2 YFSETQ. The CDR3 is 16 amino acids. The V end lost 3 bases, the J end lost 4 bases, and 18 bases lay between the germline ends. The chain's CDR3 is CASSSEDPLSPDTQYF. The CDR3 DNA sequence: TGCGCCAGCAGCTCCGAAGACCCACTATCGCCAGATACGCAGTATTTT.

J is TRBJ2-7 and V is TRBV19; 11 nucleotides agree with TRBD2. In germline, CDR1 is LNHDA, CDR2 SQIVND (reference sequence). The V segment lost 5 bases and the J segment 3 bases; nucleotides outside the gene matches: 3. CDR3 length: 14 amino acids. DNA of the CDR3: TGTGCCAGTAGTGCGGGACTAGCGGTCTACGAGCAGTACTTC. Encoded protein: CASSAGLAVYEQYF.